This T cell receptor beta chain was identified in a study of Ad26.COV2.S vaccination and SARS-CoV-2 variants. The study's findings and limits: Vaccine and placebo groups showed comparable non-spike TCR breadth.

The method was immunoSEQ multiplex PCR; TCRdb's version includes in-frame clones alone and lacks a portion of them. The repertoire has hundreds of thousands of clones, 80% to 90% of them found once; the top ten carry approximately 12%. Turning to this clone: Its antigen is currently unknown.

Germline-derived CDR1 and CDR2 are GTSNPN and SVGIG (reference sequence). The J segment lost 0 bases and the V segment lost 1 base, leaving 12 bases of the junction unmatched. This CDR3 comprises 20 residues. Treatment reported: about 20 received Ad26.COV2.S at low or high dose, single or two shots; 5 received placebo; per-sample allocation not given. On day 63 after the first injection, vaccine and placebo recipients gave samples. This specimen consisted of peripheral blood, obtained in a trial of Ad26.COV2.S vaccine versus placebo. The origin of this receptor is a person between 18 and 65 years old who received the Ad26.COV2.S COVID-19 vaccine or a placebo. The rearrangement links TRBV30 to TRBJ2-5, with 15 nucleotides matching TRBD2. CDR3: CAWSDRYRTSGRVNQETQYF. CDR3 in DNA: TGTGCCTGGAGTGACCGATATCGGACTAGCGGGAGGGTTAACCAAGAGACCCAGTACTTC.